The present T cell receptor beta chain was sequenced within a study of post-analysis software for immune sequencing data. Trimming left V 6 bases short and J 3 bases short, with 19 bases between. In germline, CDR1 is SGHAT, CDR2 FQNNGV. The CDR3 spans 16 residues. Study conclusions and caveats: Four or five TRBV segments, TRBV5-6, TRBV5-1 and TRBV20-1 among them, were found more frequent in patients than controls.

As to this clonotype: The target antigen is unknown.

Unique molecular identifiers were built into the TCR beta cDNA libraries. From the PCR reads, TCRdb called clonotypes with MiXCR, one entry per CDR3 protein. The repertoire holds 750,000 to 950,000 distinct CDR3 sequences, with roughly half as singletons. This chain connects TRBV11-2 to TRBJ2-3; D not resolved. The TCR was taken from a girl between 5 and 17 years old with multiple sclerosis. The sample consisted of blood. As DNA, the CDR3 is TGTGCCAGCAGTCGAAGTTGGATTAGTCCGACAGATACGCAGTATTTT. As protein: CASSRSWISPTDTQYF.